This paragraph reports one T cell receptor beta chain. Its antigen remains unidentified. The CDR3 loop spans 16 amino acids. The record originates from a study of CD8 T cells in ankylosing spondylitis. Study observations and caveats: Apparently characteristic of ankylosing spondylitis blood was a TCR beta motif (about 8 highly homologous variants). Reportedly, significant enrichment of disease-linked clones occurred in matched ankylosing spondylitis synovial fluid.

For TCR beta, libraries came from quantitative 5'-RACE with molecular barcodes. TCRdb processed the 5' RACE reads anew with MiXCR; each CDR3 protein has one entry. The sample includes about 190,000 distinct CDR3 sequences, roughly 13% of them seen just once. The rearrangement joins TRBV6-7 to TRBJ2-2; TRBD1 or TRBD2 may be the D gene (6 bases each). TRBV6-7 is annotated as an ORF whose role is uncertain. The receptor was isolated from a female donor with ankylosing spondylitis or in good health (not recorded which). Sequenced: blood, either unsorted or a sorted T cell fraction (not recorded which). The CDR3 region has the DNA TGTGCTAGGGACTCCTTCAGGGGTACGGACACCGGGGAGCTGTTTTTT. This gives the protein CARDSFRGTDTGELFF.